A selection of T cell receptor beta chains follows, all from one sample in a study of blood T cell repertoires in COVID-19. Only in-frame clones appear in the TCRdb table, and some are missing; sequencing was by immunoSEQ multiplex PCR. In the table there are fewer than 50,000 clones, 88% of which are singletons. Sequencing used peripheral blood. The source of these receptors is a man aged 50 to 60 with active COVID-19. CDR3s include the opening cysteine and the closing phenylalanine or tryptophan. Each record gives: clone size, V gene, J gene, D gene, CDR3 protein, CDR3 DNA. The D gene is left open where the match is weak. Size is stated for part of the rows, as once, few or many counts, or as a class when the clone is expanded.

once	TRBV7-9	TRBJ1-1	TRBD1	CASSDGQGALSAEAFF	TGTGCCAGCAGCGACGGACAGGGGGCACTTTCCGCTGAAGCTTTCTTT
NA	TRBV27	TRBJ2-7	TRBD2	CASTTGLASSEQYF	TGTGCCAGCACAACGGGACTAGCTAGCTCCGAGCAGTACTTC
NA	TRBV6-5	TRBJ2-7	TRBD2	CASSYSSGSYEQYF	TGTGCCAGCAGTTACTCTAGCGGGAGTTACGAGCAGTACTTC
NA	TRBV9	TRBJ2-1	NA	CASGEAGNEQFF	TGTGCCTCGGGAGAGGCGGGCAATGAGCAGTTCTTC
once	TRBV6-2/TRBV6-3	TRBJ1-1	NA	CASSYPTLNTEAFF	TGTGCCAGCAGTTACCCGACACTGAACACTGAAGCTTTCTTT
NA	TRBV30	TRBJ2-7	NA	CAWSSRTGDYEQYF	TGTGCCTGGAGTTCGCGAACCGGGGATTACGAGCAGTACTTC
NA	TRBV30	TRBJ2-7	TRBD2	CAWTYSGNNEQYF	TGTGCCTGGACCTATAGCGGGAACAACGAGCAGTACTTC
NA	TRBV27	TRBJ1-2	TRBD1	CASSLRQGGPYGYTF	TGTGCCAGCAGTCTCCGACAGGGGGGCCCCTATGGCTACACCTTC
large	TRBV6-5	TRBJ1-2	TRBD1	CASTRQGSRGGYTF	TGTGCCAGCACTCGACAGGGATCCCGGGGGGGCTACACCTTC
NA	TRBV11-3	TRBJ1-1	NA	CASSAGPTNTEAFF	TGTGCCAGCAGCGCGGGACCCACGAACACTGAAGCTTTCTTT
once	TRBV19	TRBJ2-6	TRBD1	CASSKTGTGANVLTF	TGTGCCAGTAGTAAGACAGGGACCGGGGCCAACGTCCTGACTTTC
NA	TRBV4-1	TRBJ2-5	NA	CASSQERGSLRGETQYF	TGCGCCAGCAGCCAAGAGAGAGGGTCCCTTAGGGGGGAGACCCAGTACTTC
NA	TRBV29-1	TRBJ2-1	NA	CSVRKTAGPSYNEQFF	TGCAGCGTTAGAAAAACGGCGGGTCCCTCCTACAATGAGCAGTTCTTC
NA	TRBV24-1	TRBJ2-1	TRBD2	CATSDPGLADNYNEQFF	TGTGCCACCAGTGACCCTGGACTAGCGGACAACTACAATGAGCAGTTCTTC
once	TRBV15	TRBJ2-3	NA	CATSRDLIAAGGTQYF	TGTGCCACCAGCAGAGATCTCATAGCGGCAGGAGGTACGCAGTATTTT
NA	TRBV7-2	TRBJ2-7	TRBD2	CASSPRDLAGIYEQYF	TGTGCCAGCAGCCCTAGGGACCTAGCGGGGATCTACGAGCAGTACTTC
NA	TRBV3-1/TRBV3-2	TRBJ1-1	TRBD1	CASSQDRGRIWTEAFF	TGTGCCAGCAGCCAAGACAGGGGGCGTATTTGGACTGAAGCTTTCTTT
NA	TRBV19	TRBJ2-1	NA	CASRSGAPYNEQFF	TGTGCCAGTAGATCAGGGGCACCCTACAATGAGCAGTTCTTC
NA	TRBV18	TRBJ1-1	NA	CASSPPGGEGTEAFF	TGTGCCAGCTCACCACCGGGAGGGGAGGGGACTGAAGCTTTCTTT
NA	TRBV6-5	TRBJ1-2	NA	CASSLGDGYTF	TGTGCCAGCAGTCTCGGGGATGGCTACACCTTC
NA	TRBV3-1/TRBV3-2	TRBJ2-7	NA	CASSTLGLEQYF	TGTGCCAGCAGCACCTTGGGGCTCGAGCAGTACTTC
NA	TRBV5-1	TRBJ2-1	NA	CASSRSGGGGGPDNEQFF	TGCGCCAGCAGCCGGAGCGGCGGTGGAGGGGGCCCCGACAATGAGCAGTTCTTC
NA	TRBV3-1/TRBV3-2	TRBJ2-3	NA	CASSQTLNQTERTTDTQYF	TGTGCCAGCAGCCAAACCCTTAATCAGACAGAGAGGACGACAGATACGCAGTATTTT
NA	TRBV3-1/TRBV3-2	TRBJ2-1	NA	CASSQDPGSSYNEQFF	TGTGCCAGCAGCCAAGATCCCGGGAGCTCCTACAATGAGCAGTTCTTC
NA	TRBV3-1/TRBV3-2	TRBJ2-1	TRBD2	CASSQWLAGRNEQFF	TGTGCCAGCAGCCAGTGGCTAGCGGGGCGGAATGAGCAGTTCTTC
NA	TRBV28	TRBJ2-2	NA	CASSLSTGELFF	TGTGCCAGCAGTTTATCGACCGGGGAGCTGTTTTTT
NA	TRBV9	TRBJ2-7	NA	CASSVGGDEQYF	TGTGCCAGCAGCGTAGGAGGCGACGAGCAGTACTTC
NA	TRBV11-1	TRBJ2-7	NA	CASSRDAGEQYF	TGTGCCAGCAGCCGAGATGCCGGCGAGCAGTACTTC
NA	TRBV7-9	TRBJ1-2	TRBD1	CASSLVGQGANGYTF	TGTGCCAGCAGCTTAGTAGGACAGGGGGCCAATGGCTACACCTTC
once	TRBV7-9	TRBJ1-5	NA	CASSLGTGNQPQHF	TGTGCCAGCAGCTTAGGCACGGGAAATCAGCCCCAGCATTTT
NA	TRBV19	TRBJ1-2	NA	CASTPRNLLNYGYTF	TGTGCCAGTACCCCCCGTAACTTGCTCAACTATGGCTACACCTTC
NA	TRBV6-1	TRBJ1-2	NA	CASSEAGNGYGYTF	TGTGCCAGCAGTGAGGCAGGGAACGGCTATGGCTACACCTTC